This T cell receptor (beta chain) stems from a study of blood T cell repertoires in COVID-19. CDR3 size: 13 residues. V was clipped by 4 bases and J by 1 base, with 7 bases between them. Germline CDR1 is SNHLY and CDR2 is FYNNEI. Libraries were prepared by immunoSEQ multiplex PCR; TCRdb keeps only in-frame clonotypes and omits some of them. The sample yields fewer than 200,000 clones, about nine tenths seen once. The V gene is TRBV2, the J gene TRBJ2-5, with D hard to call. The sequence was collected from a woman between 55 and 75 years old who had recovered from COVID-19. The sample was peripheral blood. The CDR3 DNA reads as TGTGCCAGCAGTGGTAATAGCCAAGAGACCCAGTACTTC. The encoded protein is CASSGNSQETQYF.